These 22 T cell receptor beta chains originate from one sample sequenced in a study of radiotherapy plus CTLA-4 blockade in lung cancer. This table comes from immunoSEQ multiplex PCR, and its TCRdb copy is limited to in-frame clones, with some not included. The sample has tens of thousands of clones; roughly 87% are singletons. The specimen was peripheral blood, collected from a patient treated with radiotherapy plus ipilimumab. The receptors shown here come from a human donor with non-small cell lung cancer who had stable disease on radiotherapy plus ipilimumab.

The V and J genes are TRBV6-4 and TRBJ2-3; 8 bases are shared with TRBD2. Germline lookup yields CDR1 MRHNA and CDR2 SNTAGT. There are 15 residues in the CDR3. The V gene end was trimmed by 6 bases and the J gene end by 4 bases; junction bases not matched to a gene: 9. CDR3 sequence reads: CASSLVSGSSDTQYF. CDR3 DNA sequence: TGTGCCAGCAGCCTTGTCAGCGGGAGTTCAGATACGCAGTATTTT.

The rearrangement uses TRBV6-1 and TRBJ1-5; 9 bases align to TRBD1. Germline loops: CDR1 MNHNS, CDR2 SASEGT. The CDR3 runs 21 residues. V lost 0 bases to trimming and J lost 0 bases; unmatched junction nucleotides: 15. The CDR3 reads CASSEAQYRGRTTGSNQPQHF. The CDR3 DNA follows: TGTGCCAGCAGTGAAGCGCAATACAGGGGGCGGACTACTGGTAGCAATCAGCCCCAGCATTTT.

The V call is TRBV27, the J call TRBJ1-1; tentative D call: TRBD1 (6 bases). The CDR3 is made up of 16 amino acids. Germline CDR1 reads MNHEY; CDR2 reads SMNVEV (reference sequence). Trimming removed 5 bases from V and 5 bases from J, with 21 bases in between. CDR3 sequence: CASSIINMGRGTEAFF. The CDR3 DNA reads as TGTGCCAGCAGTATTATTAATATGGGCAGGGGAACTGAAGCTTTCTTT.

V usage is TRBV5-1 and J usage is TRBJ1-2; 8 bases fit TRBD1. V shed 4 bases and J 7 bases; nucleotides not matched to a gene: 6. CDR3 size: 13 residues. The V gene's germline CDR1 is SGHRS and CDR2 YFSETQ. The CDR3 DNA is TGCGCCAGCAGCCCGACAGGGGCCGGTGGCTACACCTTC. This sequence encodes CASSPTGAGGYTF.

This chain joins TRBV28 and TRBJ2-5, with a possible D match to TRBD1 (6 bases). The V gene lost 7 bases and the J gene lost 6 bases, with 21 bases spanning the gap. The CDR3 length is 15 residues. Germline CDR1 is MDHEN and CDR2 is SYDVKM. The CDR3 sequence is CASTPRAQGSKTQYF. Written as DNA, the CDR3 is TGTGCCAGCACCCCACGGGCGCAGGGGTCAAAGACCCAGTACTTC.

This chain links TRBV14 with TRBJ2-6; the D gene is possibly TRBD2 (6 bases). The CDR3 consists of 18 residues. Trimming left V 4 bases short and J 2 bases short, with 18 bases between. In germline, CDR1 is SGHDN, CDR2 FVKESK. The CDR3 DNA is TGTGCCAGCAGCCCCCGCGGGGCTTTTGGTGCTGGGGCCAACGTCCTGACTTTC. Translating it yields CASSPRGAFGAGANVLTF.

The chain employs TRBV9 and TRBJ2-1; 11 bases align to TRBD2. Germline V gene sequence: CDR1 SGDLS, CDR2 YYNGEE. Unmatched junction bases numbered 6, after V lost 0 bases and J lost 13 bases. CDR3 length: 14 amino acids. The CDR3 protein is CASSVGGTSGTQFF. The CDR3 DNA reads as TGTGCCAGCAGCGTAGGAGGGACTAGCGGTACTCAGTTCTTC.

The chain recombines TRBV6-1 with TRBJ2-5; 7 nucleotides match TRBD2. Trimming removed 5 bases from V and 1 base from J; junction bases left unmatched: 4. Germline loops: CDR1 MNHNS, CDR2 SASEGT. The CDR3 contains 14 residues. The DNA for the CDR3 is TGTGCCAGCAGTCGGGGACTAAGCCAAGAGACCCAGTACTTC. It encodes CASSRGLSQETQYF.

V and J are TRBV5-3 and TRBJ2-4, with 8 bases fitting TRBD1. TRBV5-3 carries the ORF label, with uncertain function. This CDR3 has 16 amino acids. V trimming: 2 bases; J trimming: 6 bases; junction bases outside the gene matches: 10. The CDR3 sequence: CARSFLAGGMGNIQYF. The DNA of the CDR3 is TGTGCCAGAAGCTTTCTGGCAGGGGGCATGGGAAACATTCAGTACTTC.

The CDR3 reads CAATPQGGKNIQYF. CDR3 coding DNA: TGTGCCGCCACCCCCCAGGGGGGCAAAAACATTCAGTACTTC. The V gene is TRBV30, the J gene TRBJ2-4, with D perhaps matching TRBD1 (7 bases). Between the trimmed V and J ends, which lost 8 bases and 3 bases, there was a span of 17 bases. The CDR3 runs 14 residues. In germline, CDR1 is GTSNPN, CDR2 SVGIG (reference sequence). The full variable domain, rest sourced from reference TRBV30 and TRBJ2-4, is SQTIHQWPATLVQPVGSPLSLECTVEGTSNPNLYWYRQAAGRGLQLLFYSVGIGQISSEVPQNLSASRPQDRQFILSSKKLLLSDSGFYLCAATPQGGKNIQYFGAGTRLSVL.

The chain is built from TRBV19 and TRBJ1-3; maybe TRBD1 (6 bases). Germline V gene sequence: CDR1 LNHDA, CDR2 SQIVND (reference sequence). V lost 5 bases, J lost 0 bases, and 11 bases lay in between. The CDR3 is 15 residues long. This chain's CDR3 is CASSGTSSSGNTIYF. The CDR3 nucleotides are TGTGCCAGTAGTGGGACATCCTCCTCTGGAAACACCATATATTTT.

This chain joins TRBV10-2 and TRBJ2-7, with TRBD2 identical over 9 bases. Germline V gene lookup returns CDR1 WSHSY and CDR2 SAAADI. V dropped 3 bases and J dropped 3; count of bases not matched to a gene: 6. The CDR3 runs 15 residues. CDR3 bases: TGCGCCAGCAGTGAAGGTTCTAGCGGGAACTACGAGCAGTACTTC. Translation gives CASSEGSSGNYEQYF.

The CDR3: CASSLGPQINYGYTF. DNA for the CDR3: TGTGCCAGCAGCCTTGGACCGCAGATTAACTATGGCTACACCTTC. This chain links TRBV5-6 with TRBJ1-2; D is ambiguous. CDR1 and CDR2 from the germline V gene are SGHDT and YYEEEE. This CDR3 is 15 amino acids long. Trimming stripped 4 bases from V and 1 base from J, with 14 bases between.

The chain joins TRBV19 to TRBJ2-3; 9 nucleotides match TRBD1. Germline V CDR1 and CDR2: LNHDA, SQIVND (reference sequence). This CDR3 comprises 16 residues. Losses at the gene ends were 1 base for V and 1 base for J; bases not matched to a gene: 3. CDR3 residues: CASSIGTGEGTDTQYF. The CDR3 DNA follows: TGTGCCAGTAGTATAGGGACAGGGGAAGGCACAGATACGCAGTATTTT.

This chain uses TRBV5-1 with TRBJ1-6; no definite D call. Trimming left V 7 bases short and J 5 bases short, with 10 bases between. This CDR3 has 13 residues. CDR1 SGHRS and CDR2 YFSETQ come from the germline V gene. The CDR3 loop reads CASGAGDNSPLHF. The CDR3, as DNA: TGCGCCAGCGGTGCCGGGGATAATTCACCCCTCCACTTT.

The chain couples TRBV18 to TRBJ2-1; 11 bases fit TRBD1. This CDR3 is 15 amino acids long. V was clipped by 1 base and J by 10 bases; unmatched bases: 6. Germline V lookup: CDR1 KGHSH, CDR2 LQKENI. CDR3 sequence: CASSPLGQGAGEQFF. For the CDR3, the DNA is TGTGCCAGCTCACCACTCGGACAGGGGGCGGGGGAGCAGTTCTTC.

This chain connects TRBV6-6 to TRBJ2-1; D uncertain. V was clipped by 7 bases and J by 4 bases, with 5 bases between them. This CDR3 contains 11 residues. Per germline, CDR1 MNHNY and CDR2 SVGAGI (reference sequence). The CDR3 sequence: CASNEYNEQFF. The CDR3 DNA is TGTGCCAGCAATGAGTACAATGAGCAGTTCTTC.

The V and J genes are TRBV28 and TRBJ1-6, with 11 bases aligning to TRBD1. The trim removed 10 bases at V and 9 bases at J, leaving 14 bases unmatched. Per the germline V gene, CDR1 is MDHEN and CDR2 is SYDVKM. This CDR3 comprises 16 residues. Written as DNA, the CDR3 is TGTGCCAACAGCCCAGGACAGGGGGCATTTAGTTCACCCCTCCACTTT. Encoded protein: CANSPGQGAFSSPLHF.

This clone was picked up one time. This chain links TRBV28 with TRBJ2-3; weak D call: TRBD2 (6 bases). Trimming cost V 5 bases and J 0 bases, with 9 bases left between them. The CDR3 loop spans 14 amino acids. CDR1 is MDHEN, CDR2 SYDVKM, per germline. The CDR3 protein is CASSRRGSTDTQYF. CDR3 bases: TGTGCCAGCAGTCGCCGGGGGAGCACAGATACGCAGTATTTT.

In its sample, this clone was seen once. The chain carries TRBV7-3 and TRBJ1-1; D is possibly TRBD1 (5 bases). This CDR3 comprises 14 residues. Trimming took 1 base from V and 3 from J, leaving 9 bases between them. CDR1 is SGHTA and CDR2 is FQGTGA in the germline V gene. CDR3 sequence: CASSLNSGYTEAFF. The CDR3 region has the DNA TGTGCCAGCAGCTTAAACTCAGGGTACACTGAAGCTTTCTTT.

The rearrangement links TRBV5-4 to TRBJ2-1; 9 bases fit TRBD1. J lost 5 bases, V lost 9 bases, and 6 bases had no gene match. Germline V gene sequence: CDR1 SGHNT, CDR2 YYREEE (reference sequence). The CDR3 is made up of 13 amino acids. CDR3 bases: TGTGCCATCGGGGACAGGGACCACAATGAGCAGTTCTTC. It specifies CAIGDRDHNEQFF.

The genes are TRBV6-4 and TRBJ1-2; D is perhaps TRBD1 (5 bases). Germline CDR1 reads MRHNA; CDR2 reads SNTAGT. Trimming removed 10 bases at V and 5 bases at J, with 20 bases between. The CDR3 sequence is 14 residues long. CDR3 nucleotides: TGTGCCACTTCGCCGGGCGGGGGAAGGTATGGCTACACCTTC. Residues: CATSPGGGRYGYTF.